This T cell receptor beta chain derives from a study of blood T cell repertoires in COVID-19 (dated by TCRdb to 2018 to 2021). Turning to the overall study: Samples from collaborators originated in the United States, Italy and Spain and spanned both the acute and convalescent phases of COVID-19. Samples were obtained from the ongoing ImmuneRACE study (first 160 participants) and from about 1,300 subjects provided by 6 global collaborators. The material from the prospective study consisted of cDNA or gDNA derived from T cells, B-cell-depleted T cells, or PBMCs. A de-identified subject ID, COVID-19 status, age in years and sex were almost always included in the sample metadata. The repertoires were made available in a free public database intended to serve as a resource for research on the immune response to SARS-CoV-2. Deeply sampled blood TCRbeta repertoires from subjects exposed to, actively infected with, or recovered from COVID-19 were included in the dataset. Where HLA class I and class II types were available, the types were taken from metadata supplied by the sample provider, not from assay-based typing. Broader findings and caveats from the paper: The quantity of clinical and demographic metadata differed by source and by participant and was supplied without curation.

Concerning this clone: It lacks a known antigen. No much larger clonotype is one base removed from it; base qualities were not supplied.

The immunoSEQ Assay, a bias-controlled multiplex PCR, was used to amplify TCRbeta CDR3 regions from genomic DNA. From the authors' description of their analysis: Within the assay, amplification of reference gene primers was used to estimate how many nucleated cells each sample contained. To quantify the absolute abundance of each unique TCRbeta CDR3 rearrangement, sequence reads were collapsed and filtered. For each sample, productive Simpson clonality was calculated as the square root of Simpson's diversity index across productive rearrangements. TCRdb retrieved this table from immuneACCESS and kept in-frame rearrangements only. Not all clones are present; in checked studies, unresolved V genes account for under half, and no reason is known for the remainder. From that table come the V and J calls and clone size; the DNA was used to work out D and trimming. This sample lists 150,000 to 200,000 clones; approximately 83% were detected once. The top ten constitute roughly 13% of the sample.

Samples from volunteer blood donors who had recovered from COVID-19 were contributed by a second Seattle source. Whole blood was collected in K2EDTA tubes by collaborating institutions according to the institutions' own protocols. For TCRbeta analysis, collaborators shipped samples as frozen whole blood, isolated PBMCs, or DNA extracted from either of those sample types. Via the germline V gene (reference sequence), CDR1 is LNHDA and CDR2 SQIVND. Spanning cysteine to phenylalanine, the CDR3 consists of 14 amino acids. CDR3 DNA only is kept here, 42 bases in frame from base 1. Trimming costs V 0 bases and J 7 bases, and their ends lie 9 bases apart.

This chain is built from TRBV19 and TRBJ2-2; possibly the D gene is TRBD1, per 6 matching bases. The receptor comes from a man in his sixties or seventies who had recovered from COVID-19. The source material was peripheral blood. The CDR3 in this case is CASSIDRGHGELFF. The base sequence is TGTGCCAGTAGTATAGACAGGGGCCACGGGGAGCTGTTTTTT.